Shown below are 27 T cell receptor beta chains from a single sample sequenced in a study of blood T cell repertoires in COVID-19. Generated by immunoSEQ multiplex PCR, the TCRdb table keeps only in-frame clones and is missing some. The data contain over 120,000 clones, around nine tenths of them singletons. Source material: peripheral blood. Receptors originate from a man aged 55 to 69 with active or convalescent COVID-19.

DNA of the CDR3: TGTGCCAGCTCAACCCCGGGACAGGGGCTGGGGGCCAACGTCCTGACTTTC. The encoded protein is CASSTPGQGLGANVLTF. The V and J genes are TRBV18 and TRBJ2-6; 10 bases map to TRBD1. The trim removed 5 bases at V and 4 bases at J, leaving 8 bases unmatched. The germline V gene encodes CDR1 KGHSH and CDR2 LQKENI. This CDR3 comprises 17 residues.

The chain has TRBV18 and TRBJ2-7; 11 nucleotides agree with TRBD2. The length of the CDR3 is 17 residues. The V and J ends lost 4 bases and 2 bases, in that order; junction bases with no gene match: 10. Germline loops: CDR1 KGHSH, CDR2 LQKENI. CDR3 loop: CASSRSSGGFSAYEQYF. CDR3 bases: TGTGCCAGCTCACGCTCTAGCGGGGGGTTCAGTGCCTACGAGCAGTACTTC.

The rearrangement links TRBV3-1 (or the pseudogene TRBV3-2) to TRBJ2-1, with 9 bases lining up with TRBD2. The germline V gene has CDR1 LGHDT and CDR2 YNNKEL (reference sequence). The V segment lost 1 base and the J segment 3 bases; nucleotides outside the gene matches: 1. The CDR3 consists of 15 residues. CDR3 protein: CASSQGSGGYNEQFF. The CDR3, as DNA: TGTGCCAGCAGCCAAGGTAGCGGGGGCTACAATGAGCAGTTCTTC.

This clone appeared a single time. The gene calls are TRBV5-6 and TRBJ1-5; a weak D match, TRBD1 (6 bases). Germline V gene sequence: CDR1 SGHDT, CDR2 YYEEEE. V lost 5 bases and J lost 6, with 15 bases in between. CDR3 length: 14 residues. CDR3 protein: CASRPGGAAQPQHF. CDR3 coding DNA: TGTGCCAGCAGGCCCGGGGGGGCGGCTCAGCCCCAGCATTTT.

This clone has at least ten counts. This chain connects TRBV10-3 to TRBJ2-7, with 10 bases lining up with TRBD2. The V gene's germline CDR1 is ENHRY and CDR2 SYGVKD. The V segment lost 6 bases and the J segment 3 bases; nucleotides outside the gene matches: 8. CDR3 length: 15 residues. CDR3 protein: CAIRAGTSVYYEQYF. In DNA, the CDR3 is TGTGCCATCAGGGCCGGGACTAGCGTCTACTACGAGCAGTACTTC.

As regards this clone: This sample includes further DNA sequences coding for the same CDR3. This sequence joins TRBV20-1 and TRBJ2-3, with no clear D. Trimming took off 3 bases at V and 3 bases at J, with 4 bases between the two ends. CDR1 is DFQATT, CDR2 SNEGSKA, per germline (reference sequence). The CDR3 runs 11 residues. CDR3 coding DNA: TGCAGTGCTAGCAGAACAGATACGCAGTATTTT. As protein: CSASRTDTQYF.

The chain carries TRBV30 and TRBJ2-3; 7 bases align to TRBD2. V shed 1 base, J shed 4 bases, and the junction held 11 bases outside the gene matches. This CDR3 region has 16 residues. Germline CDR1 is GTSNPN and CDR2 is SVGIG (reference sequence). Here the CDR3 DNA reads TGTGCCTGGAGTGCCCCCCTTCCGGGAGGTCCAGATACGCAGTATTTT. This gives the protein CAWSAPLPGGPDTQYF.

The chain combines TRBV2 with TRBJ1-3; D ambiguous. Trimming cost V 1 base and J 0 bases, with 10 bases left between them. Germline V gene lookup returns CDR1 SNHLY and CDR2 FYNNEI. This CDR3 has 16 residues. CDR3 in DNA: TGTGCCAGCAGTGAAGACAGTGTTGACTCTGGAAACACCATATATTTT. This encodes CASSEDSVDSGNTIYF.

This chain links TRBV28 with TRBJ1-4, with D perhaps matching TRBD1 (5 bases). Trimming took 8 bases from V and 8 from J, leaving 15 bases between them. CDR1 and CDR2 (germline): MDHEN, SYDVKM. There are 13 residues in the CDR3. CDR3 in amino acids: CASGPRAGEKLFF. The CDR3 nucleotides are TGTGCCAGCGGCCCCAGGGCCGGGGAAAAACTGTTTTTT. The complete variable domain, with remaining parts taken from reference TRBV28 and TRBJ1-4, reads DVKVTQSSRYLVKRTGEKVFLECVQDMDHENMFWYRQDPGLGLRLIYFSYDVKMKEKGDIPEGYSVSREKKERFSLILESASTNQTSMYLCASGPRAGEKLFFGSGTQLSVL.

This sequence joins TRBV6-4 and TRBJ2-1; tentative D call: TRBD2 (5 bases). The CDR3 runs 14 residues. The V gene lost 4 bases and the J gene lost 6 bases, with 13 bases spanning the gap. Germline V lookup: CDR1 MRHNA, CDR2 SNTAGT. The CDR3 coding sequence is TGTGCCAGCAGTGCTAGACTACCATCCAATGAGCAGTTCTTC. It specifies CASSARLPSNEQFF.

The rearrangement joins TRBV28 to TRBJ1-2; 9 bases match TRBD1. With V trimmed by 7 bases and J by 8 bases, 11 bases remained unmatched. Germline lookup yields CDR1 MDHEN and CDR2 SYDVKM. CDR3 size: 14 residues. The CDR3 DNA reads as TGTGCCAGCAAGGCGAGGACAGGGGTCCCCGGCTACACCTTC. It specifies CASKARTGVPGYTF.

The V call is TRBV24-1, the J call TRBJ1-5; 8 positions agree with TRBD1. The germline CDR1 and CDR2 sequences are KGHDR and SFDVKD. The CDR3 covers 17 residues. The trim removed 4 bases at V and 2 bases at J, leaving 9 bases unmatched. The CDR3 here is CATSERSGGSGNQPQHF. The CDR3 nucleotides read TGTGCCACCAGTGAACGCTCAGGGGGCAGCGGCAATCAGCCCCAGCATTTT.

This sequence joins TRBV27 and TRBJ1-2; 7 positions match TRBD1. Germline trimming cut 4 bases from V and 4 bases from J; bases unmatched to any gene: 6. CDR1 MNHEY and CDR2 SMNVEV come from the germline V gene (reference sequence). This CDR3 has 14 residues. The CDR3 sequence: CASSSTGQRYGYTF. The CDR3 DNA sequence: TGTGCCAGCAGTTCCACGGGACAGCGCTATGGCTACACCTTC.

The chain has TRBV6-2 or TRBV6-3 and TRBJ2-3; 9 positions match TRBD2. This CDR3 has 16 amino acids. Trimming cost V 1 base and J 1 base; bases outside gene matches: 3. Looked up from germline, CDR1 is MNHEY and CDR2 is SVGEGT. CDR3 amino acids: CASSYLLAGRTDTQYF. DNA for the CDR3: TGTGCCAGCAGTTACTTACTAGCGGGCCGCACAGATACGCAGTATTTT.

The rearrangement uses TRBV5-1 and TRBJ2-7; possible D gene TRBD2, 5 bases. Deletions cut 2 bases from V and 3 bases from J, with 12 bases between. The CDR3 length is 14 residues. Per germline, CDR1 SGHRS and CDR2 YFSETQ. The CDR3 coding sequence is TGCGCCAGCAGCTTCGGGCTAGACTACTACGAGCAGTACTTC. It yields the protein CASSFGLDYYEQYF.

Here the CDR3 reads CASSAGGFSYNEQFF. CDR3 nucleotide sequence: TGCGCCAGCAGCGCGGGGGGGTTTTCGTACAATGAGCAGTTCTTC. This sequence joins TRBV5-1 and TRBJ2-1; 9 positions match TRBD2. The ends lost 4 bases at V and 4 bases at J; junction bases unmatched: 6. Germline lookup yields CDR1 SGHRS and CDR2 YFSETQ. This CDR3 spans 15 amino acids.

The V call is TRBV9, the J call TRBJ2-1, with 8 bases that match TRBD2. Unmatched junction bases numbered 5, after V lost 0 bases and J lost 0 bases. CDR3 length equals 17 residues. CDR1 and CDR2 from the germline V gene are SGDLS and YYNGEE. CDR3: CASSVAAAGGSYNEQFF. The CDR3 region has the DNA TGTGCCAGCAGCGTAGCCGCTGCGGGAGGCTCCTACAATGAGCAGTTCTTC. Using reference TRBV9 and TRBJ2-1 for the parts outside the CDR3, the full variable domain is DSGVTQTPKHLITATGQRVTLRCSPRSGDLSVYWYQQSLDQGLQFLIQYYNGEERAKGNILERFSAQQFPDLHSELNLSSLELGDSALYFCASSVAAAGGSYNEQFFGPGTRLTVL.

This chain joins TRBV29-1 and TRBJ2-7; TRBD2 agrees at 8 bases. Germline trimming cut 6 bases from V and 2 bases from J; bases unmatched to any gene: 6. The germline V gene has CDR1 SQVTM and CDR2 ANQGSEA. This CDR3 comprises 13 residues. The CDR3 loop reads CSVGSGGTYEQYF. Written as DNA, the CDR3 is TGCAGCGTCGGGAGCGGGGGAACCTACGAGCAGTACTTC.

This rearrangement joins TRBV6-5 to TRBJ1-2, with 8 bases matching TRBD1. This CDR3 is built from 14 residues. The junction had 5 bases not matched to a gene; V was cut back by 4 bases and J by 4 bases. Per germline, CDR1 MNHEY and CDR2 SVGAGI. The CDR3 sequence is CASSLDRAAYGYTF. CDR3 nucleotides: TGTGCCAGCAGTTTGGACAGGGCCGCCTATGGCTACACCTTC.

The V call is TRBV9, the J call TRBJ2-4; TRBD1 might be the D (5 bases). V was clipped by 3 bases and J by 1 base, with 17 bases between them. The CDR3 length is 17 residues. The V gene's germline CDR1 is SGDLS and CDR2 YYNGEE. The CDR3 region is CASSAGGALWAKNIQYF. In DNA form, the CDR3 reads TGTGCCAGCAGCGCCGGTGGGGCCCTTTGGGCCAAAAACATTCAGTACTTC.

This clone was found once. The chain couples TRBV18 to TRBJ2-1, with 7 bases matching TRBD1. Germline CDR1 KGHSH, CDR2 LQKENI. After removal of 5 bases from V and 5 bases from J, the junction contained 9 bases not matched to a gene. This CDR3 contains 15 residues. In DNA form, the CDR3 reads TGTGCCAGCTCAACTCCAGGGGGTTACGACAATGAGCAGTTCTTC. This translates into CASSTPGGYDNEQFF.

As DNA, the CDR3 is TGTGCCAGCGAAATAGGCGGAGCTAATGAAAAACTGTTTTTT. Protein: CASEIGGANEKLFF. The chain combines TRBV28 with TRBJ1-4; D is unclear. The CDR3 consists of 14 residues. CDR1 is MDHEN, CDR2 SYDVKM, per germline. Between the trimmed V and J ends, which lost 8 bases and 3 bases, there was a span of 13 bases.

The rearrangement links TRBV7-2 to TRBJ1-4; 7 bases match TRBD1. The V segment lost 5 bases and the J segment 2 bases; nucleotides outside the gene matches: 5. CDR3 length equals 15 residues. Germline CDR1 reads SGHTA; CDR2 reads FQGNSA. The CDR3 reads CASSDYRGTNEKLFF. CDR3 coding DNA: TGTGCCAGCAGCGACTACAGGGGCACTAATGAAAAACTGTTTTTT.

The rearrangement uses TRBV2 and TRBJ2-2; 7 positions match TRBD2. The CDR3 length is 12 residues. Germline V lookup: CDR1 SNHLY, CDR2 FYNNEI. Trimming cost V 7 bases and J 6 bases; bases outside gene matches: 2. CDR3 DNA sequence: TGTGCCAGCAATCGGGGGGCCGGGGAGCTGTTTTTT. It yields the protein CASNRGAGELFF. The full variable domain, with the rest looked up from reference TRBV2 and TRBJ2-2, is EPEVTQTPSHQVTQMGQEVILRCVPISNHLYFYWYRQILGQKVEFLVSFYNNEISEKSEIFDDQFSVERPDGSNFTLKIRSTKLEDSAMYFCASNRGAGELFFGEGSRLTVL.

The chain uses TRBV6-2 or TRBV6-3 and TRBJ2-1; D is possibly TRBD2 (7 bases). V lost 0 bases and J lost 7, with 16 bases in between. The germline V gene encodes CDR1 MNHEY and CDR2 SVGEGT. The CDR3 runs to 16 residues. CDR3 in DNA: TGTGCCAGCAGTTACTCGGGGGGGCGCGTAGGAAATGAGCAGTTCTTC. Translating gives CASSYSGGRVGNEQFF.

The chain employs TRBV6-6 and TRBJ2-1, with 9 bases identical to TRBD2. Germline V gives CDR1 MNHNY, CDR2 SVGAGI (reference sequence). Germline trimming cut 5 bases from V and 0 bases from J; bases unmatched to any gene: 5. This CDR3 has 16 residues. CDR3 sequence: CASSPNSGGSYNEQFF. Here the CDR3 DNA reads TGTGCCAGCAGTCCTAATAGCGGGGGCTCCTACAATGAGCAGTTCTTC.

The rearrangement links TRBV5-8 to TRBJ1-1; no clear D. Germline CDR1 and CDR2: SGHTS and YDEGEE. V was shortened by 0 bases and J by 1 base, with 16 bases between the two germline ends. The CDR3 is made up of 17 amino acids. The DNA of the CDR3 is TGTGCCAGCAGCTTGGGACGAGCTGGAGGCTGGAACACTGAAGCTTTCTTT. The encoded protein is CASSLGRAGGWNTEAFF.